This T cell receptor beta chain was captured by sequencing in a study of CD8 T cells in ankylosing spondylitis. Preparation of TCR beta libraries was done by quantitative 5'-RACE with molecular barcodes. MiXCR was run by TCRdb on the 5' RACE reads, yielding one entry per CDR3 protein. The sample yields around 230,000 distinct CDR3 sequences, around 9.2% seen once. Study observations and caveats: Clones tied to disease were said to be significantly enriched in matched ankylosing spondylitis synovial fluid. The study identified a TCR beta motif of fewer than 10 highly homologous variants that appeared characteristic of ankylosing spondylitis blood.

In its sample, this clonotype ranks as medium-sized. The target antigen is unknown. Trimming pared 2 bases from V and 1 base from J, leaving 14 bases between. Per the germline V gene, CDR1 is SGHVS and CDR2 is FQNEAQ. The CDR3 covers 16 residues. The chain couples TRBV7-8 to TRBJ2-5, with D possibly TRBD2 on 5 matching bases. Sequencing input: blood, either unsorted or a sorted T cell fraction (not recorded which). This TCR was recovered from a male donor with ankylosing spondylitis or in good health (not recorded which). The CDR3 sequence: CASSLLEGFSQETQYF. CDR3 DNA sequence: TGTGCCAGCAGCTTACTTGAGGGCTTCTCCCAAGAGACCCAGTACTTC.